This is a list of T cell receptor beta chains from one sample in a study of T cell repertoires in cytomegalovirus infection. TCRdb used MiXCR to reprocess the reads, holding one entry per CDR3 protein. The table includes under 300,000 distinct CDR3 sequences, around 20% detected once. No antigen is known for these receptors. Sequenced material: cultured PBMCs, taken from culture after CMV antigen stimulation. The receptors originated from a human donor in good health (CMV status not recorded). Some clones in this sample may be carry-over from other donors' samples. The CDR3 runs from the conserved cysteine through the conserved F or W. D genes are given only for firm matches. Expanded clones get a size class; other rows say once, few or many, or leave the size out.

clone_size: few
j_call: TRBJ1-6
d_call: .
v_call: TRBV28
cdr3_aa: CASSRGTAYYNSPLHF
cdr3_nt: TGTGCCAGCAGTAGGGGAACAGCTTATTATAATTCACCCCTCCACTTT

clone_size: .
j_call: TRBJ2-5
d_call: .
v_call: TRBV29-1
cdr3_aa: CSVALALVPETQYF
cdr3_nt: TGCAGCGTGGCTCTAGCCCTAGTTCCCGAGACCCAGTACTTC

clone_size: .
j_call: TRBJ2-7
d_call: .
v_call: TRBV2
cdr3_aa: CASSEVTESSYEQYF
cdr3_nt: TGTGCCAGCAGTGAGGTTACGGAAAGCTCCTACGAGCAGTACTTC

clone_size: .
j_call: TRBJ2-1
d_call: TRBD2
v_call: TRBV5-6
cdr3_aa: CASSLALAGDYDEQFF
cdr3_nt: TGTGCCAGCAGCTTGGCCCTAGCGGGAGATTACGATGAGCAGTTCTTC

clone_size: .
j_call: TRBJ2-1
d_call: TRBD1
v_call: TRBV5-1
cdr3_aa: CASSWTGGTYNEQFF
cdr3_nt: TGCGCCAGCAGCTGGACAGGGGGAACCTACAATGAGCAGTTCTTC

clone_size: .
j_call: TRBJ2-1
d_call: .
v_call: TRBV29-1
cdr3_aa: CSVIPGPAGNEQFF
cdr3_nt: TGCAGCGTTATCCCCGGGCCGGCGGGGAATGAGCAGTTCTTC

clone_size: few
j_call: TRBJ2-3
d_call: .
v_call: TRBV7-2
cdr3_aa: CASREESGTDTQYF
cdr3_nt: TGTGCCAGCAGAGAGGAAAGCGGCACAGATACGCAGTATTTT

clone_size: .
j_call: TRBJ2-6
d_call: TRBD2
v_call: TRBV7-9
cdr3_aa: CASSLTSGRSGANVLTF
cdr3_nt: TGTGCCAGCAGCTTAACTAGCGGGAGGTCGGGGGCCAACGTCCTGACTTTC

clone_size: few
j_call: TRBJ1-5
d_call: .
v_call: TRBV7-2
cdr3_aa: CASSTWLDQPQHF
cdr3_nt: TGTGCCAGCAGCACCTGGCTCGATCAGCCCCAGCATTTT

clone_size: .
j_call: TRBJ2-7
d_call: TRBD1
v_call: TRBV28
cdr3_aa: CASSLEGTGFYEQYF
cdr3_nt: TGTGCCAGCAGTTTAGAGGGGACAGGTTTCTACGAGCAGTACTTC

clone_size: .
j_call: TRBJ1-4
d_call: TRBD1
v_call: TRBV28
cdr3_aa: CASSQPGQGEKLFF
cdr3_nt: TGTGCCAGCAGTCAACCGGGACAGGGTGAAAAACTGTTTTTT

clone_size: few
j_call: TRBJ2-2
d_call: .
v_call: TRBV7-2
cdr3_aa: CASSLDIFAGELFF
cdr3_nt: TGTGCCAGCAGCTTAGACATTTTCGCCGGGGAGCTGTTTTTT

clone_size: .
j_call: TRBJ2-3
d_call: .
v_call: TRBV19
cdr3_aa: CASRNRGTTTSTDTQYF
cdr3_nt: TGTGCCAGTAGGAACCGTGGGACCACCACTAGCACAGATACGCAGTATTTT

clone_size: few
j_call: TRBJ1-6
d_call: .
v_call: TRBV12-3/TRBV12-4
cdr3_aa: CASSRDFYNSPLHF
cdr3_nt: TGTGCCAGCAGTCGGGACTTTTATAATTCACCCCTCCACTTT

clone_size: few
j_call: TRBJ2-1
d_call: TRBD2
v_call: TRBV24-1
cdr3_aa: CATSELAGGLNEQFF
cdr3_nt: TGTGCCACCAGTGAGTTAGCGGGAGGCCTTAATGAGCAGTTCTTC

clone_size: many
j_call: TRBJ2-3
d_call: .
v_call: TRBV7-6
cdr3_aa: CASSPHGAASWDTQYF
cdr3_nt: TGTGCCAGCAGCCCTCACGGGGCTGCCAGTTGGGATACGCAGTATTTT

clone_size: few
j_call: TRBJ1-1
d_call: .
v_call: TRBV19
cdr3_aa: CAEIPGTTQRKEAFF
cdr3_nt: TGTGCCGAAATTCCAGGGACAACCCAGCGTAAGGAAGCTTTCTTT

clone_size: .
j_call: TRBJ2-5
d_call: .
v_call: TRBV7-4
cdr3_aa: CASSFWGEGTQYF
cdr3_nt: TGTGCCAGCAGCTTCTGGGGAGAGGGGACCCAGTACTTC

clone_size: many
j_call: TRBJ2-1
d_call: TRBD2
v_call: TRBV7-2
cdr3_aa: CASSLFASGKVNEQFF
cdr3_nt: TGTGCCAGCAGCTTATTCGCTAGCGGGAAGGTCAATGAGCAGTTCTTC

clone_size: many
j_call: TRBJ2-3
d_call: .
v_call: TRBV7-8
cdr3_aa: CASSLETTTDTQYF
cdr3_nt: TGTGCCAGCAGCTTAGAGACGACCACAGATACGCAGTATTTT

clone_size: .
j_call: TRBJ2-3
d_call: .
v_call: TRBV12-3/TRBV12-4
cdr3_aa: CASSRNVGSITQYF
cdr3_nt: TGTGCCAGCAGTCGAAACGTAGGGAGTATTACGCAGTATTTT

clone_size: .
j_call: TRBJ2-1
d_call: .
v_call: TRBV4-3
cdr3_aa: CASSHPVSGGNNEQFF
cdr3_nt: TGCGCCAGCAGCCACCCGGTTTCAGGGGGGAACAATGAGCAGTTCTTC

clone_size: .
j_call: TRBJ2-1
d_call: TRBD2
v_call: TRBV11-3
cdr3_aa: CASETSDLSHNEQFF
cdr3_nt: TGTGCCAGCGAAACTAGCGATCTCTCCCACAATGAGCAGTTCTTC

clone_size: many
j_call: TRBJ2-3
d_call: TRBD1
v_call: TRBV7-2
cdr3_aa: CASSYRGTGTDTQYF
cdr3_nt: TGTGCCAGCAGTTACAGGGGAACTGGCACAGATACGCAGTATTTT

clone_size: few
j_call: TRBJ2-1
d_call: TRBD2
v_call: TRBV5-1
cdr3_aa: CASSLGLAGAGDEQFF
cdr3_nt: TGCGCCAGCAGCTTGGGGCTAGCGGGAGCGGGGGATGAGCAGTTCTTC

clone_size: .
j_call: TRBJ2-1
d_call: .
v_call: TRBV5-6
cdr3_aa: CASSLERNSYNEQFF
cdr3_nt: TGTGCCAGCAGCTTAGAGCGGAACTCCTACAATGAGCAGTTCTTC

clone_size: .
j_call: TRBJ1-1
d_call: .
v_call: TRBV6-6
cdr3_aa: CASRAGSTEAFF
cdr3_nt: TGTGCCAGCAGGGCAGGGTCCACTGAAGCTTTCTTT